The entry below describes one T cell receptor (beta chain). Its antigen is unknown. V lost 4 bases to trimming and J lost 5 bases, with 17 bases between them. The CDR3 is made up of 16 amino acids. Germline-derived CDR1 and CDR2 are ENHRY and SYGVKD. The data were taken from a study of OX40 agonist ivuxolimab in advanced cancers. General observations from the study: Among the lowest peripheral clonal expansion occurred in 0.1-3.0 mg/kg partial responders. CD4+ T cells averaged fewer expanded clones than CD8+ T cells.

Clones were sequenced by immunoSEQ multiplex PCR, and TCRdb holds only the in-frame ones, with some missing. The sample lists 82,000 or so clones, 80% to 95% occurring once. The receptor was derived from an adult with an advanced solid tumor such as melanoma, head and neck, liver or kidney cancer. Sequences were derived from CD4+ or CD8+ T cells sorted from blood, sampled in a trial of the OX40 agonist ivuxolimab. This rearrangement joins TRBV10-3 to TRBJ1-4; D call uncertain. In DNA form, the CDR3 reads TGTGCCATCAGTGGGTGGCTCACCAAAAGGAATGAAAAACTGTTTTTT. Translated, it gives CAISGWLTKRNEKLFF.